These 18 T cell receptor beta chains originate from one sample sequenced in a study of blood T cell repertoires in COVID-19 (dated by TCRdb to the early 2020s). Receptor libraries were prepared by the immunoSEQ multiplex PCR assay. TCRdb carries this immuneACCESS record with in-frame sequences only. Its versions omit some clonotypes, under half of them owing to an unresolved V gene in the studies checked, with the rest unexplained. The sample includes under 350,000 clones, with around nine tenths observed a single time. Around 1.4% of the sample is in the top ten clones. Sequenced: peripheral blood. The origin of the receptors is an older man with acute or convalescent COVID-19.

The chain is built from TRBV19 and TRBJ2-6, with 7 bases fitting TRBD1. CDR1 LNHDA and CDR2 SQIVND come from the germline V gene (reference sequence). The length of the CDR3 is 17 residues. J gave up 0 bases and V 5 bases, and 7 bases lay outside the gene matches. The CDR3 here is CASSLAGGSSGANVLTF. The DNA of the CDR3 is TGTGCCAGTAGTCTAGCAGGGGGTTCCTCTGGGGCCAACGTCCTGACTTTC.

V is TRBV5-1 and J is TRBJ2-5; 12 bases agree with TRBD2. CDR3 length: 16 residues. The germline V gene encodes CDR1 SGHRS and CDR2 YFSETQ. V was clipped by 2 bases and J by 4 bases; unmatched bases: 6. The CDR3 nucleotides are TGCGCCAGCAGCTTCCTAGCGGGGGGGCCCGGAGAGACCCAGTACTTC. It codes for CASSFLAGGPGETQYF.

This sequence joins TRBV19 and TRBJ2-5; D perhaps matches TRBD2 (6 bases). Germline-derived CDR1 and CDR2 are LNHDA and SQIVND (reference sequence). This CDR3 has 16 residues. V was pared by 5 bases and J by 2 bases, with 18 bases between. The CDR3 loop reads CASSARPGLPQETQYF. CDR3 nucleotide sequence: TGTGCCAGTAGTGCTCGACCGGGACTCCCTCAAGAGACCCAGTACTTC.

V and J are TRBV18 and TRBJ1-5; D ambiguous. From germline, CDR1 is KGHSH and CDR2 LQKENI. The CDR3 length is 16 residues. V lost 2 bases and J 7 bases, leaving 18 bases between the germline ends. CDR3 loop: CASSPSRGPSGQPQHF. The CDR3, as DNA: TGTGCCAGCTCACCAAGCCGCGGGCCGAGCGGCCAGCCCCAGCATTTT.

The chain recombines TRBV12-3 or TRBV12-4 with TRBJ2-1; 8 bases fit TRBD2. The length of the CDR3 is 13 residues. With 8 bases clipped from V and 6 bases from J, the junction kept 6 bases outside the gene matches. CDR3 protein: CASLGLVRNEQFF. CDR3 sequence (DNA): TGTGCCAGCTTGGGACTAGTGCGCAATGAGCAGTTCTTC.

The chain couples TRBV12-3 or TRBV12-4 to TRBJ2-7; a weak D match, TRBD1 (6 bases). The CDR3 has 13 amino acids. V was pared by 4 bases and J by 9 bases, with 16 bases between. The CDR3 nucleotides read TGTGCCAGCAGTTACGGCCGAACAGGGCTGCAGTACTTC. Protein product: CASSYGRTGLQYF.

This chain links TRBV7-9 with TRBJ2-7; D is perhaps TRBD2 (6 bases). This CDR3 contains 16 residues. Germline V gene data show CDR1 as SEHNR and CDR2 as FQNEAQ (reference sequence). Trimming stripped 1 base from V and 0 bases from J, with 13 bases between. This CDR3 is CASSLELGGTSYEQYF. In nucleotides, the CDR3 is TGTGCCAGCAGCTTAGAACTCGGCGGGACCTCCTACGAGCAGTACTTC.

The CDR3 bases are TGTGCCAGCAGCCACAGGGGGGGAATAGCCAAAAACATTCAGTACTTC. This encodes CASSHRGGIAKNIQYF. V and J are TRBV7-2 and TRBJ2-4; possibly TRBD1 for D (8 bases). The CDR3 covers 16 residues. Between the trimmed V and J ends, which lost 5 bases and 0 bases, there was a span of 14 bases. Germline assignment: CDR1 SGHTA and CDR2 FQGNSA.

The gene calls are TRBV6-5 and TRBJ1-1, with D possibly matching TRBD1 (6 bases). This CDR3 is 15 amino acids long. The V end was cut by 4 bases, the J end by 2 bases, with 14 bases between. Germline V CDR1 and CDR2: MNHEY, SVGAGI. The chain's CDR3 is CASSFGGVANTEAFF. CDR3 in DNA: TGTGCCAGCAGTTTTGGGGGCGTAGCTAACACTGAAGCTTTCTTT.

CDR3 sequence: CASILRGKRGGGTDTQYF. The CDR3 DNA sequence: TGTGCCAGCATCCTCCGTGGGAAGCGGGGGGGTGGCACAGATACGCAGTATTTT. The chain uses TRBV2 and TRBJ2-3, with 10 bases matching TRBD2. The CDR3 is made up of 18 amino acids. The V gene's germline CDR1 is SNHLY and CDR2 FYNNEI. The trim removed 7 bases at V and 1 base at J, leaving 14 bases unmatched.

This clone has just a few counts. The chain couples TRBV7-2 to TRBJ1-2, with a weak D call TRBD1 (6 bases). With 3 bases removed from V and 8 bases from J, the gap between germline ends came to 13 bases. Germline-derived CDR1 and CDR2 are SGHTA and FQGNSA. This CDR3 has 13 amino acids. The CDR3 protein is CASSLDSMAGYTF. For the CDR3, the DNA is TGTGCCAGCAGCTTGGACAGTATGGCCGGCTACACCTTC. The full variable domain, with the rest looked up from reference TRBV7-2 and TRBJ1-2, is GAGVSQSPSNKVTEKGKDVELRCDPISGHTALYWYRQSLGQGLEFLIYFQGNSAPDKSGLPSDRFSAERTGGSVSTLTIQRTQQEDSAVYLCASSLDSMAGYTFGSGTRLTVV.

The chain uses TRBV6-5 and TRBJ1-6; TRBD1 matches 7 bases. Trimming removed 5 bases from V and 5 bases from J; junction bases left unmatched: 6. The CDR3 has 15 amino acids. Germline CDR1 and CDR2: MNHEY and SVGAGI. DNA for the CDR3: TGTGCCAGCAGTCTCCGACAGGGTAATAATTCACCCCTCCACTTT. This gives the protein CASSLRQGNNSPLHF.

The V and J genes are TRBV29-1 and TRBJ1-3; D gene unclear. Germline V CDR1 and CDR2: SQVTM, ANQGSEA. V lost 5 bases to trimming and J lost 1 base, with 6 bases between them. This CDR3 spans 12 amino acids. CDR3 loop: CSVPGSGNTIYF. In DNA, the CDR3 is TGCAGCGTTCCGGGTTCTGGAAACACCATATATTTT.

The chain carries TRBV19 and TRBJ2-1; tentative D call: TRBD1 (8 bases). Germline assignment: CDR1 LNHDA and CDR2 SQIVND (reference sequence). This CDR3 contains 14 residues. The V end was cut by 6 bases, the J end by 8 bases, with 17 bases between. The CDR3 coding sequence is TGTGCCAGTAGAAAACAGGGGGAGGGTGATGAGCAGTTCTTC. It codes for CASRKQGEGDEQFF.

V gene TRBV5-1 combines with J gene TRBJ1-2; 8 bases are a match to TRBD1. V shed 3 bases and J 4 bases; nucleotides not matched to a gene: 8. The germline gives CDR1 SGHRS, CDR2 YFSETQ. This CDR3 has 15 amino acids. The CDR3 DNA is TGCGCCAGCAGCTCGACAGGGGTGGGGACCTATGGCTACACCTTC. This encodes CASSSTGVGTYGYTF.

The chain has TRBV10-3 and TRBJ1-2; 9 nucleotides agree with TRBD1. After removal of 6 bases from V and 3 bases from J, the junction contained 11 bases not matched to a gene. Germline V gene lookup returns CDR1 ENHRY and CDR2 SYGVKD. There are 16 residues in the CDR3. CDR3 loop: CAISGTGSTFDYGYTF. As DNA, the CDR3 is TGTGCCATCAGCGGGACAGGGAGCACGTTTGACTATGGCTACACCTTC.

This clone was found once. This chain joins TRBV2 and TRBJ1-3, with D maybe TRBD1 (5 bases). Germline lookup yields CDR1 SNHLY and CDR2 FYNNEI. Trimming removed 6 bases at V and 4 bases at J, with 13 bases between. The CDR3 length is 14 residues. The CDR3 protein is CASRGPGYGNTIYF. The DNA of the CDR3 is TGTGCCAGCAGGGGGCCAGGGTACGGAAACACCATATATTTT.

This clone occurred a few times. The chain combines TRBV9 with TRBJ2-1; 16 positions agree with TRBD2. CDR3 length: 18 residues. Germline-derived CDR1 and CDR2 are SGDLS and YYNGEE. V shed 0 bases, J shed 14 bases, and the junction held 14 bases outside the gene matches. The CDR3, as DNA: TGTGCCAGCAGCGTAGAGGGACTAGCGGGGGGGGATCCCAAACCTAAGTTCTTC. This gives the protein CASSVEGLAGGDPKPKFF.